Shown below are 2 T cell receptor beta chains from a single sample sequenced in a study of cytomegalovirus exposure and HLA in healthy donors. The PCR ran on 60 Vbeta and 13 Jbeta primers. Sequencing was performed with immunoSEQ multiplex PCR; in TCRdb, only in-frame clones are kept and a portion is missing. The repertoire holds fewer than 250,000 clones, with approximately 82% as singletons. The sample comprised PBMCs. These receptor sequences come from a male donor in good health and CMV-seronegative.

This clone was detected only a few times. The chain carries TRBV10-3 and TRBJ2-3; possible D gene TRBD2, 6 bases. Per the germline V gene, CDR1 is ENHRY and CDR2 is SYGVKD. V was trimmed by 6 bases and J by 2 bases, leaving 12 bases between them. The CDR3 extends over 14 amino acids. DNA of the CDR3: TGTGCCATCAGACCGGGACTGATCACAGATACGCAGTATTTT. This translates into CAIRPGLITDTQYF.

The chain links TRBV10-1 to TRBJ1-2; D remains ambiguous. CDR1 is WNHNN, CDR2 SYGVQD, per germline (reference sequence). The V end was cut by 0 bases, the J end by 7 bases, with 9 bases between. The CDR3 consists of 13 residues. In DNA form, the CDR3 reads TGCGCCAGCAGTGAGTCGAGGTCAATTGGCTACACCTTC. It encodes CASSESRSIGYTF.